This T cell receptor beta chain was obtained from a study of T cell clonotyping in hematopoietic cell transplantation. Looking at the study overall: Cytoreduction preceded collection of pretransplant recipient samples.

Repertoires were generated with immunoSEQ multiplex PCR, while TCRdb's copy carries only in-frame clones and drops some. The sample has more than 5,000 clones, about 85% seen once. As concerns this clone: The antigen is unknown.

The time point here: recipient sample about 28 days before transplant, after cytoreduction. Regarding the study as a whole: Broader posttransplant TCR repertoire diversity was predicted by graft donor and pretransplant recipient Inverse Simpson Index values. At the given depth, recipient repertoires were over 95% de novo clonotypes. Recipient TCR diversity dropped after transplant; expanded clonotypes rose from day 30 to 180.

The ends lost 5 bases at V and 5 bases at J; junction bases unmatched: 13. This CDR3 spans 16 amino acids. Germline V CDR1 and CDR2: SEHNR, FQNEAQ (reference sequence). Here the sequenced sample was peripheral blood mononuclear cells, taken before stem cell transplant. The TCR comes from a man in his 60s with acute myeloid leukemia. Some clones in this sample may be carry-over from other donors' samples. V gene TRBV7-9 combines with J gene TRBJ2-7; TRBD1 aligns across 9 bases. CDR3 amino acids: CASSTSRDRVLHEQYF. CDR3 nucleotide sequence: TGTGCCAGCAGCACCTCCCGGGACAGGGTTCTCCACGAGCAGTACTTC.